The clone carrying this T cell receptor (beta chain) appeared a few times. These data are taken from a study of Tregs in tolerant kidney transplant recipients. Generated by immunoSEQ multiplex PCR, the TCRdb table keeps only in-frame clones and is missing some. This sample has about 240,000 clones, with about 80% found just once. Germline lookup yields CDR1 SGHDT and CDR2 YYEEEE. This CDR3 has 15 residues. V lost 7 bases and J lost 5, with 21 bases in between. Source material: CD4+ T cells from blood. The chain combines TRBV5-6 with TRBJ2-5, with D perhaps being TRBD1 or TRBD2 (7 bases each). This receptor was identified in a human donor in good health. For the CDR3, the DNA is TGTGCCAGCCGGACGATACCGGGGGGACAGGAGACCCAGTACTTC. It specifies CASRTIPGGQETQYF.